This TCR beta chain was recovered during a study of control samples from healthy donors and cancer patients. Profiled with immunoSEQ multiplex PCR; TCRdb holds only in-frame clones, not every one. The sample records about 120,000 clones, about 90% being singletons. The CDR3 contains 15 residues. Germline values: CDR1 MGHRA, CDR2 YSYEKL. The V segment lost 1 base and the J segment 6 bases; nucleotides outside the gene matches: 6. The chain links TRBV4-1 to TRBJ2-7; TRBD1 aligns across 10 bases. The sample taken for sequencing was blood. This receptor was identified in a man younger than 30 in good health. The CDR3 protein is CASSQGTGGYGEQYF. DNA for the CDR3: TGCGCCAGCAGCCAAGGGACAGGGGGATATGGCGAGCAGTACTTC.